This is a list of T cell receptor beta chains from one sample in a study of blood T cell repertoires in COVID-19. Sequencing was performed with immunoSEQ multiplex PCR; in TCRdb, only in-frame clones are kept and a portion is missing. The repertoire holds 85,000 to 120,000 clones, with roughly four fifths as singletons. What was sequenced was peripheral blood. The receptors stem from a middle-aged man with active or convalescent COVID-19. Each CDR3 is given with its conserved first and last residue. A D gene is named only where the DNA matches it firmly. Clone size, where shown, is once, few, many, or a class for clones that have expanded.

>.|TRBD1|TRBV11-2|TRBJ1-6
CASSPRRDRGNSPLHF
TGTGCCAGCAGCCCACGGCGGGACAGGGGAAATTCACCCCTCCACTTT
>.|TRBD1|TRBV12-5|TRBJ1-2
CASGSDDRGSAGYTF
TGTGCTAGTGGTTCAGACGACAGGGGATCGGCTGGCTACACCTTC
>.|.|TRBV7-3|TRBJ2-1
CASSFGLAHEQFF
TGTGCCAGCAGCTTCGGGCTAGCGCATGAGCAGTTCTTC
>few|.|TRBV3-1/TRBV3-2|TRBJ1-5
CASSQDPQTNQPQHF
TGTGCCAGCAGCCAAGATCCCCAGACAAATCAGCCCCAGCATTTT
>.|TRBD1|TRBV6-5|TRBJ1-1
CASSYDRGEAFF
TGTGCCAGCAGTTACGACAGGGGAGAAGCTTTCTTT
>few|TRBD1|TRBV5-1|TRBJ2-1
CASSLEPVGTGRYNEQFF
TGCGCCAGCAGCCTTGAGCCGGTCGGGACAGGGAGATACAATGAGCAGTTCTTC
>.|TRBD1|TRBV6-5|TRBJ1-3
CASSLGTGSVTIYF
TGTGCCAGCAGCCTTGGGACAGGGAGTGTCACCATATATTTT
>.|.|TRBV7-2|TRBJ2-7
CASSLEGGVAGQYF
TGTGCCAGCAGCTTAGAAGGGGGGGTAGCAGGGCAGTACTTC
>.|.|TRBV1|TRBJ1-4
CTSSQDSQGNEKLFF
TGCACCAGCAGCCAAGATTCGCAGGGGAACGAAAAACTGTTTTTT
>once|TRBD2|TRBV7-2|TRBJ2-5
CASSRSTSGGGETQYF
TGTGCCAGCAGTCGTTCTACTAGCGGGGGGGGAGAGACCCAGTACTTC
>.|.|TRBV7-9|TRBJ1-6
CASSLWVQDSPLHF
TGTGCCAGCAGCTTGTGGGTACAGGATTCACCCCTCCACTTT
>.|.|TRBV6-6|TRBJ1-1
CASLRGVGSTNTEAFF
TGTGCCAGCCTCAGGGGCGTAGGCTCCACCAACACTGAAGCTTTCTTT
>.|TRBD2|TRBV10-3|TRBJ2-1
CAISESMAGGYNEQFF
TGTGCCATCAGTGAGTCGATGGCGGGGGGTTACAATGAGCAGTTCTTC
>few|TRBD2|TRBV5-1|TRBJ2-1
CASSFRTSGVNEQFF
TGCGCCAGCAGCTTTCGGACTAGCGGGGTCAATGAGCAGTTCTTC
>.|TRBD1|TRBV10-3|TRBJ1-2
CAATTGPFYGYTF
TGTGCCGCGACGACAGGGCCATTCTATGGCTACACCTTC
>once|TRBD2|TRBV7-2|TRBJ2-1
CASSFRLAGNGGEQFF
TGTGCCAGCAGCTTTCGACTAGCAGGCAATGGGGGTGAGCAGTTCTTC